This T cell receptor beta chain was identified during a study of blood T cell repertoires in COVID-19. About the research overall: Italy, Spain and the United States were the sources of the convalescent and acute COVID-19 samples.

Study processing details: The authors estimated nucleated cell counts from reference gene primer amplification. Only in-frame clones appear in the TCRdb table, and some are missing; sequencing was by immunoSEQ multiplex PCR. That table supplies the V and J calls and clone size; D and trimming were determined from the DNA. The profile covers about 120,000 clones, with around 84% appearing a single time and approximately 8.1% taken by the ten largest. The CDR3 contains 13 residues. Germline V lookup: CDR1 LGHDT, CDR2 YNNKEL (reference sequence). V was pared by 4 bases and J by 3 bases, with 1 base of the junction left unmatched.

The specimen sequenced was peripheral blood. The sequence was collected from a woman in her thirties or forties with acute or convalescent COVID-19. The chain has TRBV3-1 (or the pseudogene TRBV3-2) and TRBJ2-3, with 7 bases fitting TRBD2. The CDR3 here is CASSRGGTDTQYF. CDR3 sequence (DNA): TGTGCCAGCAGCCGCGGGGGTACAGATACGCAGTATTTT.